These 21 T cell receptor beta chains were all obtained from the same sample, sequenced in a study of blood T cells in healthy people across ages (dated by TCRdb to between 2014 and 2017). Receptor amplification or capture employed 5' RACE. For sequencing, an Illumina HiSeq 2500 was employed. A second PCR of about 7 to 12 cycles was performed with a sample-barcoded 5' primer and a J-beta primer mix. The public reads were run again by TCRdb, first through fastp at Q25 and then through MiXCR, and only productive beta chains were kept. CDR3 protein duplicates are merged, each entry listing the most common genes and DNA. This sample comprises about 830,000 distinct CDR3 sequences, roughly 60% of them detected only once. Roughly 20% of the sample is held by the ten biggest clonotypes. Sequenced sample: blood. These receptors originate from a man aged 25-45 years in good health.

The chain employs TRBV10-3 and TRBJ1-2, with a possible D match to TRBD1 (5 bases). Trimming removed 0 bases at V and 6 bases at J, with 11 bases between. CDR1 is ENHRY, CDR2 SYGVKD, per germline. The CDR3 is 14 residues long. The CDR3 is CAISESGLVHGYTF. DNA of the CDR3: TGTGCCATCAGTGAGTCGGGGCTGGTCCATGGCTACACCTTC.

The chain employs TRBV4-1 and TRBJ2-7; 8 bases line up with TRBD1. CDR3 length equals 15 residues. Unmatched junction bases numbered 9, after V lost 4 bases and J lost 4 bases. Germline CDR1 is MGHRA and CDR2 is YSYEKL. The CDR3 protein is CASSLAGTGEYEQYF. The CDR3 DNA sequence: TGCGCCAGCAGCCTTGCCGGGACAGGAGAGTACGAGCAGTACTTC.

The rearrangement links TRBV18 to TRBJ2-7; 10 nucleotides align to TRBD1. J lost 2 bases, V lost 6 bases, and 7 bases had no gene match. CDR3 length: 15 amino acids. Germline V gene data show CDR1 as KGHSH and CDR2 as LQKENI. The CDR3 sequence is CASSLNGQGAYEQYF. The CDR3 region has the DNA TGTGCCAGCTCTCTCAACGGACAGGGGGCCTACGAGCAGTACTTC.

The chain combines TRBV6-6 with TRBJ1-2; perhaps TRBD1 as D (6 bases). Trimming removed 1 base at V and 7 bases at J, with 13 bases between. The CDR3 extends over 14 amino acids. CDR1 MNHNY and CDR2 SVGAGI come from the germline V gene (reference sequence). The CDR3 DNA is TGTGCCAGCAGTTACTTACAAGGAGGGGGTGGCTACACCTTC. This translates into CASSYLQGGGGYTF.

This clonotype has just one count. V gene TRBV12-3 or TRBV12-4 combines with J gene TRBJ1-5; a weak D match, TRBD1 (6 bases). Trimming shortened V by 6 bases and J by 2 bases, and 11 bases separated the two germline ends. CDR3 length: 14 residues. The chain's CDR3 is CASSTDSRNQPQHF. The CDR3, as DNA: TGTGCCAGCAGCACGGACAGCCGCAATCAGCCCCAGCATTTT.

The gene calls are TRBV10-3 and TRBJ2-1; possibly TRBD1 for D (6 bases). V was shortened by 6 bases and J by 9 bases, with 15 bases between the two germline ends. The CDR3 has 13 amino acids. In germline, CDR1 is ENHRY, CDR2 SYGVKD. DNA for the CDR3: TGTGCCATCAGAGCACAGGGAAACGGTGAGCAGTTCTTC. Its protein is CAIRAQGNGEQFF.

V is TRBV30 and J is TRBJ2-7; TRBD1 matches at 10 bases. CDR1 is GTSNPN and CDR2 is SVGIG in the germline V gene (reference sequence). This CDR3 comprises 15 residues. J lost 3 bases, V lost 2 bases, and 7 bases had no gene match. The CDR3 protein is CAWSSGTGVVYEQYF. CDR3 nucleotide sequence: TGTGCCTGGAGTTCCGGGACAGGGGTTGTCTACGAGCAGTACTTC. The full variable domain, with the rest looked up from reference TRBV30 and TRBJ2-7, is SQTIHQWPATLVQPVGSPLSLECTVEGTSNPNLYWYRQAAGRGLQLLFYSVGIGQISSEVPQNLSASRPQDRQFILSSKKLLLSDSGFYLCAWSSGTGVVYEQYFGPGTRLTVT.

This clonotype has a handful of counts. The J gene is TRBJ2-5, the V gene TRBV15; maybe TRBD1 (6 bases). Germline lookup yields CDR1 LNHNV and CDR2 YYDKDF (reference sequence). This CDR3 spans 14 amino acids. V was shortened by 8 bases and J by 0 bases, with 13 bases between the two germline ends. CDR3 nucleotides: TGTGCCACCCAAAGCGACAGGTACCAAGAGACCCAGTACTTC. Translated, it gives CATQSDRYQETQYF.

This clonotype showed up just once. V is TRBV10-3 and J is TRBJ1-1, with 9 bases fitting TRBD1. This CDR3 comprises 13 residues. Per germline, CDR1 ENHRY and CDR2 SYGVKD. V shed 10 bases, J shed 10 bases, and the junction held 13 bases outside the gene matches. The DNA of the CDR3 is TGTGCCAGTCCCCGGGACAGGGCTAATGGAGCTTTCTTT. This codes for CASPRDRANGAFF.

The chain recombines TRBV7-2 with TRBJ1-1; TRBD1 is a possible D gene (6 bases). The CDR3 runs 14 residues. The germline V gene has CDR1 SGHTA and CDR2 FQGNSA. The germline V and J ends were trimmed by 2 bases and 7 bases, with 14 bases remaining between them. The DNA for the CDR3 is TGTGCCAGCAGCTTAAATGGCCTACAGGGTGAAGCTTTCTTT. Protein: CASSLNGLQGEAFF.

V usage is TRBV29-1 and J usage is TRBJ2-5; tentatively, D is TRBD2 (6 bases). The V and J ends lost 1 base and 11 bases respectively, with 14 bases between them. The CDR3 totals 12 residues. Germline lookup yields CDR1 SQVTM and CDR2 ANQGSEA. CDR3 nucleotides: TGCAGCGTTGAAGCGGGGGTCGATGAGCAGTACTTC. Amino acid sequence: CSVEAGVDEQYF.

The chain recombines TRBV25-1 with TRBJ1-2, with D uncertain. The germline V and J ends were trimmed by 0 bases and 4 bases, with 15 bases remaining between them. This CDR3 comprises 16 residues. CDR1 and CDR2 (germline): MGHDK, SYGVNS. Here the CDR3 reads CASSEYDAGLGYGYTF. The CDR3 DNA sequence: TGTGCCAGCAGTGAATATGACGCCGGGCTGGGCTATGGCTACACCTTC.

The rearrangement joins TRBV18 to TRBJ2-7, with a possible D match to TRBD2 (6 bases). The end of the DNA fits TRBJ2-5 better, so the J call may be wrong. Germline V gene data show CDR1 as KGHSH and CDR2 as LQKENI. The CDR3 runs 16 residues. The CDR3 DNA sequence: TGTGCCAGCTCACCAATTGGGCTGGGAGGAAGAAAGACCCAGTACTTC. Its protein is CASSPIGLGGRKTQYF.

The chain carries TRBV21-1 and TRBJ2-7; the D call in the table, TRBD1, was not verified against the DNA. TRBV21-1 is termed a pseudogene. The CDR3 has 13 residues. The CDR3 spells CASSGNRGDEQYF. In nucleotides, the CDR3 is TGTGCCAGCAGCGGGAACAGGGGCGACGAGCAGTACTTC.

This rearrangement joins TRBV11-2 to TRBJ2-7, with unresolved D. Deletions cut 5 bases from V and 0 bases from J, with 14 bases between. CDR1 and CDR2 (germline): SGHAT, FQNNGV. The CDR3 runs to 15 residues. CDR3 residues: CASSATVGLSYEQYF. The CDR3 DNA reads as TGTGCCAGCAGCGCAACGGTGGGCCTCTCCTACGAGCAGTACTTC.

This clonotype was seen more than once but under ten times. J is TRBJ2-7 and V is TRBV4-2, with D tentatively TRBD2 (6 bases). Germline V CDR1 and CDR2: LGHNA, YNFKEQ. The CDR3 runs 15 residues. V shed 3 bases and J shed 5 bases, with 17 bases lying between them. The CDR3 spells CASSQLKEGQDEQYF. CDR3 DNA: TGTGCCAGCAGCCAGCTTAAGGAGGGGCAGGACGAGCAGTACTTC.

The chain is built from TRBV7-2 and TRBJ2-7; 10 nucleotides align to TRBD2. The CDR3 contains 15 residues. CDR1 SGHTA and CDR2 FQGNSA come from the germline V gene. The V segment lost 5 bases and the J segment 0 bases; nucleotides outside the gene matches: 4. The CDR3 DNA reads as TGTGCCAGCAGCGGACTAGCGGAAATCTCCTACGAGCAGTACTTC. It translates to CASSGLAEISYEQYF. Complete variable domain (other parts from reference TRBV7-2 and TRBJ2-7): GAGVSQSPSNKVTEKGKDVELRCDPISGHTALYWYRQSLGQGLEFLIYFQGNSAPDKSGLPSDRFSAERTGGSVSTLTIQRTQQEDSAVYLCASSGLAEISYEQYFGPGTRLTVT.

The chain combines TRBV6-2 or TRBV6-3 with TRBJ1-1, with TRBD1 matching over 7 bases. The germline CDR1 and CDR2 sequences are MNHEY and SVGEGT. The CDR3 runs 16 residues. The V gene end was trimmed by 2 bases and the J gene end by 1 base; junction bases not matched to a gene: 7. In DNA, the CDR3 is TGTGCCAGCAGTTACACACTAACAGGGGAGAACACTGAAGCTTTCTTT. It specifies CASSYTLTGENTEAFF.

This chain links TRBV7-2 with TRBJ2-3; unclear D gene. The germline CDR1 and CDR2 sequences are SGHTA and FQGNSA. V was cut by 1 base and J by 8 bases, with 10 bases left in between. The CDR3 has 13 amino acids. CDR3 nucleotides: TGTGCCAGCAGCTTAGGAGCCGCCGGTACGCAGTATTTT. It is translated as CASSLGAAGTQYF.

This rearrangement joins TRBV14 to TRBJ2-3, with D perhaps TRBD2 (6 bases). From germline, CDR1 is SGHDN and CDR2 FVKESK. V lost 3 bases and J 2 bases, leaving 12 bases between the germline ends. The CDR3 loop spans 15 amino acids. The CDR3 reads CASSHVAVLTDTQYF. The CDR3, as DNA: TGTGCCAGCAGCCACGTAGCGGTACTCACAGATACGCAGTATTTT.

The V and J genes are TRBV14 and TRBJ2-1; a weak D match, TRBD1 (7 bases). The J call may be mistaken, given a closer DNA end match to TRBJ2-7. Germline CDR1 is SGHDN and CDR2 is FVKESK. The CDR3 is made up of 16 amino acids. CDR3 region: CASSQRLRGAYNEQYF. DNA for the CDR3: TGTGCCAGCAGCCAACGTCTCAGGGGGGCCTACAATGAGCAGTACTTC.